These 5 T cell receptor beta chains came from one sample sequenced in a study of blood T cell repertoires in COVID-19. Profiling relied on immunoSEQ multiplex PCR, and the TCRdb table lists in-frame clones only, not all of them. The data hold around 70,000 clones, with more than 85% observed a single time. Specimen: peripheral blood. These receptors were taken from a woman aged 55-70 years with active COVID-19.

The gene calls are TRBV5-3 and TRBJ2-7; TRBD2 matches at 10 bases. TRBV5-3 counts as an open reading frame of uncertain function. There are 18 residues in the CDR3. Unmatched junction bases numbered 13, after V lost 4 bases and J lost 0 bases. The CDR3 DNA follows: TGTGCCAGAAGCCTGCAATTCCGAGCGGGAGGGAGCTCCTACGAGCAGTACTTC. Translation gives CARSLQFRAGGSSYEQYF.

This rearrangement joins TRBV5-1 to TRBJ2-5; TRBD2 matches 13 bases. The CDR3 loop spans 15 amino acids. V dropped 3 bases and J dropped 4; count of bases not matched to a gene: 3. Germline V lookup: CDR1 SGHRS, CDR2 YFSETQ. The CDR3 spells CASSWTSGSPETQYF. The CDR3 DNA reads TGCGCCAGCAGCTGGACTAGCGGGAGCCCAGAGACCCAGTACTTC.

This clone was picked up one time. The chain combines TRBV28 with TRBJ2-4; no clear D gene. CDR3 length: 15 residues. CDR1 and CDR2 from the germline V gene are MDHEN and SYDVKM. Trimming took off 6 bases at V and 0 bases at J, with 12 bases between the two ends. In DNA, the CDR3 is TGTGCCAGCAGCTCGGTTGTATTAGCCAAAAACATTCAGTACTTC. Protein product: CASSSVVLAKNIQYF.

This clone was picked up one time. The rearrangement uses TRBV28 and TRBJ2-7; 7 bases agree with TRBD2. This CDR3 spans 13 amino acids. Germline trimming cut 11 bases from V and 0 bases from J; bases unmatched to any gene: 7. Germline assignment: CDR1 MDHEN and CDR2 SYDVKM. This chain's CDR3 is CAATSVNSYEQYF. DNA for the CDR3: TGTGCCGCTACTAGCGTGAACTCCTACGAGCAGTACTTC.

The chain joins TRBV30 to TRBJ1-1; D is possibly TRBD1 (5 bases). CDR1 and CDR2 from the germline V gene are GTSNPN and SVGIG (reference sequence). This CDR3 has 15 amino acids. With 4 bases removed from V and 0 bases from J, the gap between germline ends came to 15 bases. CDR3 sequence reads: CAWNLGPGMNTEAFF. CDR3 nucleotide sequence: TGTGCCTGGAACCTAGGCCCAGGGATGAACACTGAAGCTTTCTTT.